These 10 T cell receptor beta chains share one sample of origin, sequenced in a study of cytotoxic CD8 clonotypes in ibrutinib-treated CLL. Libraries were prepared by immunoSEQ multiplex PCR; TCRdb keeps only in-frame clonotypes and omits some of them. The table lists fewer than 40,000 clones, roughly two thirds of them singletons, with 6.5% to 8% in the top ten. The sample here was PBMCs, taken at disease progression, from a patient treated with ibrutinib. These receptors were taken from a human donor with chronic lymphocytic leukemia.

The rearrangement links TRBV11-2 to TRBJ2-7; tentative D call: TRBD2 (6 bases). The V and J ends lost 5 bases and 2 bases respectively, with 16 bases between them. Germline loops: CDR1 SGHAT, CDR2 FQNNGV. This CDR3 contains 15 residues. In DNA form, the CDR3 reads TGTGCCAGCAGCCCTGCGCGGGGTCTAACCTACGAGCAGTACTTC. Translating it yields CASSPARGLTYEQYF.

A few counts support this clone. The V call is TRBV2, the J call TRBJ1-2, with no clear D. CDR1 SNHLY and CDR2 FYNNEI come from the germline V gene. Trimming left V 6 bases short and J 4 bases short, with 9 bases between. The CDR3 is 12 residues long. CDR3 region: CASSGLGYGYTF. The CDR3, as DNA: TGTGCCAGCAGCGGCCTAGGCTATGGCTACACCTTC.

CDR3 coding DNA: TGTGCCAGCAGCTCAGAGGTCACCGGGGAGCTGTTTTTT. Translated, it gives CASSSEVTGELFF. This rearrangement joins TRBV5-5 to TRBJ2-2; D call uncertain. The CDR3 contains 13 residues. V shed 3 bases and J shed 4 bases, with 7 bases lying between them. From germline, CDR1 is SGHKS and CDR2 YYEKEE (reference sequence).

This clone was picked up a small number of times. The rearrangement joins TRBV11-3 to TRBJ2-7; 11 bases map to TRBD2. Trimming removed 0 bases from V and 4 bases from J; junction bases left unmatched: 5. The CDR3 runs to 16 residues. CDR1 SGHNT and CDR2 YENEEA come from the germline V gene. CDR3 sequence (DNA): TGTGCCAGCAGCTTAGAACAGACTAGCGGGACTTACGAGCAGTACTTC. It specifies CASSLEQTSGTYEQYF. Full variable domain (outside the CDR3, taken from reference TRBV11-3 and TRBJ2-7): EAGVVQSPRYKIIEKKQPVAFWCNPISGHNTLYWYLQNLGQGPELLIRYENEEAVDDSQLPKDRFSAERLKGVDSTLKIQPAELGDSAVYLCASSLEQTSGTYEQYFGPGTRLTVT.

The chain links TRBV30 to TRBJ2-1, with D possibly TRBD2 on 5 matching bases. The germline gives CDR1 GTSNPN, CDR2 SVGIG (reference sequence). The CDR3 totals 16 residues. V lost 0 bases to trimming and J lost 6 bases, with 18 bases between them. CDR3 nucleotide sequence: TGTGCCTGGAGTGTACTATCGCGGGCAGAACCCAATGAGCAGTTCTTC. The encoded protein is CAWSVLSRAEPNEQFF. Supplemented by reference TRBV30 and TRBJ2-1, the full variable domain reads SQTIHQWPATLVQPVGSPLSLECTVEGTSNPNLYWYRQAAGRGLQLLFYSVGIGQISSEVPQNLSASRPQDRQFILSSKKLLLSDSGFYLCAWSVLSRAEPNEQFFGPGTRLTVL.

J is TRBJ2-3 and V is TRBV13; D may be TRBD2 (6 bases). V dropped 3 bases and J dropped 0 bases, with 13 bases sitting between them. Germline V CDR1 and CDR2: PRHDT, FYEKMQ (reference sequence). This CDR3 has 16 residues. The CDR3 loop is CASSLEGTPSTDTQYF. CDR3 sequence (DNA): TGTGCCAGCAGCTTGGAGGGGACCCCAAGCACAGATACGCAGTATTTT. Full variable domain (missing parts from reference TRBV13 and TRBJ2-3): AAGVIQSPRHLIKEKRETATLKCYPIPRHDTVYWYQQGPGQDPQFLISFYEKMQSDKGSIPDRFSAQQFSDYHSELNMSSLELGDSALYFCASSLEGTPSTDTQYFGPGTRLTVL.

This chain connects TRBV11-3 to TRBJ2-7, with D possibly TRBD2 on 6 matching bases. CDR3 length equals 14 residues. Germline V gene data show CDR1 as SGHNT and CDR2 as YENEEA. V lost 6 bases and J lost 1, with 13 bases in between. This CDR3 reads CASRHRDSSYEQYF. The CDR3 nucleotides are TGTGCCAGCAGACACCGGGACTCTTCCTACGAGCAGTACTTC.

This chain connects TRBV4-2 to TRBJ1-2, with D tentatively TRBD1 (5 bases). This CDR3 region has 15 residues. From germline, CDR1 is LGHNA and CDR2 YNFKEQ. Trimming shortened V by 0 bases and J by 8 bases, and 16 bases separated the two germline ends. CDR3 in DNA: TGTGCCAGCAGCCAAGATCGGGGCCCAGGGAGCGGCTACACCTTC. Amino acid sequence: CASSQDRGPGSGYTF.

The chain recombines TRBV5-4 with TRBJ2-6; no reliable D call. Germline loops: CDR1 SGHNT, CDR2 YYREEE (reference sequence). The CDR3 extends over 17 amino acids. Trimming shortened V by 4 bases and J by 2 bases, and 16 bases separated the two germline ends. This chain's CDR3 is CASSPRRAAAGANVLTF. Written as DNA, the CDR3 is TGTGCCAGCAGCCCCCGTCGGGCGGCGGCTGGGGCCAACGTCCTGACTTTC.

CDR3 nucleotide sequence: TGTGCCAGCGCCCAGACCGGGGCCAACGTCCTGACTTTC. Residues: CASAQTGANVLTF. The V and J genes are TRBV9 and TRBJ2-6; D is unresolved. V was trimmed by 7 bases and J by 4 bases, leaving 9 bases between them. The V gene's germline CDR1 is SGDLS and CDR2 YYNGEE. The CDR3 has 13 amino acids.